This T cell receptor beta chain comes out of a study of early T cells in non-severe SARS-CoV-2 infection. For the study at large: Sequenced material consisted of bulk RNA (from unsorted whole blood), and chains were unpaired.

At least ten counts were recorded for this clonotype. Individual cDNA molecules were tagged with unique molecular identifiers, the study reported. One entry per CDR3 protein results from TCRdb running MiXCR on the 5' RACE reads. The table shows 40,000 or so distinct CDR3 sequences, with 5.5% to 6.5% occurring only once. V shed 6 bases and J shed 7 bases, with 25 bases lying between them. The CDR3 has 16 residues. CDR1 is MNHEY, CDR2 SMNVEV, per germline (reference sequence). This sequence was found in an adult who was a healthcare worker with PCR-confirmed SARS-CoV-2 infection or an uninfected control (not recorded which). The chain links TRBV27 to TRBJ2-7; D may be TRBD1 (7 bases). Sequencing was performed on whole blood. In nucleotides, the CDR3 is TGTGCCAGCAGGGAATCCCCCAGGGGGGCCATTGGGGAGCAGTACTTC. It translates to CASRESPRGAIGEQYF.